This T cell receptor (beta chain) was captured by sequencing in a study of PD-1 blockade in classical Hodgkin lymphoma. General study results and limits: Baseline TCR diversity was reportedly lower in newly diagnosed patients than in healthy donors. It was reported as lower still in relapsed/refractory patients. No one has yet defined what causes the repertoire differences, which may be disease activity or prior therapy. The authors excluded patients who started nivolumab under 1 year after ASCT.

Worth noting for this clone: The antigen remains undetermined.

Only in-frame clones appear in the TCRdb table, and some are missing; sequencing was by immunoSEQ multiplex PCR. Here the sample spans about 90,000 clones, approximately 86% being singletons. Germline CDR1 SNHLY, CDR2 FYNNEI. This CDR3 is built from 17 residues. Trimming cost V 0 bases and J 0 bases, with 11 bases left between them. The time point denotes: cycle 4 day 1 (C4D1), after more than five weeks of nivolumab. Relapses following autologous stem cell transplantation were seen in all patients, with brentuximab vedotin exposure varying. The receptor's source is a human donor with classical Hodgkin lymphoma. The sample was peripheral blood mononuclear cells (PBMCs), taken before the fourth cycle of nivolumab. This chain connects TRBV2 to TRBJ1-4; D remains unclear. CDR3 amino acids: CASSEAQGYATNEKLFF. The CDR3, as DNA: TGTGCCAGCAGTGAAGCACAAGGATATGCAACTAATGAAAAACTGTTTTTT.